The source of this T cell receptor beta chain is a study of early T cells in non-severe SARS-CoV-2 infection. Study-level information: RNA in bulk from unsorted whole blood was sequenced, and chains were unpaired.

Unique molecular identifiers were affixed to single, distinct cDNA molecules. Using its own MiXCR run on the 5' RACE reads, TCRdb lists one record per CDR3 protein. Among about 23,000 distinct CDR3 sequences listed, 4.5% to 5.5% were seen once. Overall study findings and caveats: VDJdb-based annotation leaned toward anti-spike CD8 responses and missed private and CD4 specificities.

The trim removed 10 bases at V and 4 bases at J, leaving 7 bases unmatched. CDR1 is LNHDA and CDR2 is SQIVND in the germline V gene (reference sequence). This CDR3 region has 13 residues. In this sample, this clonotype turned up many times. Its target is not known. Sequenced input: whole blood. V gene TRBV19 combines with J gene TRBJ1-5; 7 bases agree with TRBD1. This sequence was found in an adult who was a healthcare worker with PCR-confirmed SARS-CoV-2 infection or an uninfected control (not recorded which). DNA for the CDR3: TGTGCCACCTCGGACAGGAGGAATCAGCCCCAGCATTTT. Translation gives CATSDRRNQPQHF. The full variable domain, with the rest looked up from reference TRBV19 and TRBJ1-5, is DGGITQSPKYLFRKEGQNVTLSCEQNLNHDAMYWYRQDPGQGLRLIYYSQIVNDFQKGDIAEGYSVSREKKESFPLTVTSAQKNPTAFYLCATSDRRNQPQHFGDGTRLSIL.